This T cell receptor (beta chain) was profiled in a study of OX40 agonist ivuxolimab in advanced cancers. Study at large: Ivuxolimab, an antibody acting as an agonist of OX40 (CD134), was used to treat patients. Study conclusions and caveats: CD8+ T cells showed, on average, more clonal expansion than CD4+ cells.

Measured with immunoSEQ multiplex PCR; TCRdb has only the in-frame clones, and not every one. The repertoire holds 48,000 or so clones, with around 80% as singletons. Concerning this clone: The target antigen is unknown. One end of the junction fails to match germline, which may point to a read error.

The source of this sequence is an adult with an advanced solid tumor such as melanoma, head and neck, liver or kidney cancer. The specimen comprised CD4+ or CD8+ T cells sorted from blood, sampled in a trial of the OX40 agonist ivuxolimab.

The CDR3 spells CASELRRGTGTTSF. DNA for the CDR3: TGTGCCAGTGAACTCCGAAGGGGGACAGGGACGACGAGCTTC. The rearrangement uses TRBV19 and TRBJ2-7, with TRBD1 matching 9 bases. This CDR3 comprises 14 residues. Germline V gene sequence: CDR1 LNHDA, CDR2 SQIVND (reference sequence).